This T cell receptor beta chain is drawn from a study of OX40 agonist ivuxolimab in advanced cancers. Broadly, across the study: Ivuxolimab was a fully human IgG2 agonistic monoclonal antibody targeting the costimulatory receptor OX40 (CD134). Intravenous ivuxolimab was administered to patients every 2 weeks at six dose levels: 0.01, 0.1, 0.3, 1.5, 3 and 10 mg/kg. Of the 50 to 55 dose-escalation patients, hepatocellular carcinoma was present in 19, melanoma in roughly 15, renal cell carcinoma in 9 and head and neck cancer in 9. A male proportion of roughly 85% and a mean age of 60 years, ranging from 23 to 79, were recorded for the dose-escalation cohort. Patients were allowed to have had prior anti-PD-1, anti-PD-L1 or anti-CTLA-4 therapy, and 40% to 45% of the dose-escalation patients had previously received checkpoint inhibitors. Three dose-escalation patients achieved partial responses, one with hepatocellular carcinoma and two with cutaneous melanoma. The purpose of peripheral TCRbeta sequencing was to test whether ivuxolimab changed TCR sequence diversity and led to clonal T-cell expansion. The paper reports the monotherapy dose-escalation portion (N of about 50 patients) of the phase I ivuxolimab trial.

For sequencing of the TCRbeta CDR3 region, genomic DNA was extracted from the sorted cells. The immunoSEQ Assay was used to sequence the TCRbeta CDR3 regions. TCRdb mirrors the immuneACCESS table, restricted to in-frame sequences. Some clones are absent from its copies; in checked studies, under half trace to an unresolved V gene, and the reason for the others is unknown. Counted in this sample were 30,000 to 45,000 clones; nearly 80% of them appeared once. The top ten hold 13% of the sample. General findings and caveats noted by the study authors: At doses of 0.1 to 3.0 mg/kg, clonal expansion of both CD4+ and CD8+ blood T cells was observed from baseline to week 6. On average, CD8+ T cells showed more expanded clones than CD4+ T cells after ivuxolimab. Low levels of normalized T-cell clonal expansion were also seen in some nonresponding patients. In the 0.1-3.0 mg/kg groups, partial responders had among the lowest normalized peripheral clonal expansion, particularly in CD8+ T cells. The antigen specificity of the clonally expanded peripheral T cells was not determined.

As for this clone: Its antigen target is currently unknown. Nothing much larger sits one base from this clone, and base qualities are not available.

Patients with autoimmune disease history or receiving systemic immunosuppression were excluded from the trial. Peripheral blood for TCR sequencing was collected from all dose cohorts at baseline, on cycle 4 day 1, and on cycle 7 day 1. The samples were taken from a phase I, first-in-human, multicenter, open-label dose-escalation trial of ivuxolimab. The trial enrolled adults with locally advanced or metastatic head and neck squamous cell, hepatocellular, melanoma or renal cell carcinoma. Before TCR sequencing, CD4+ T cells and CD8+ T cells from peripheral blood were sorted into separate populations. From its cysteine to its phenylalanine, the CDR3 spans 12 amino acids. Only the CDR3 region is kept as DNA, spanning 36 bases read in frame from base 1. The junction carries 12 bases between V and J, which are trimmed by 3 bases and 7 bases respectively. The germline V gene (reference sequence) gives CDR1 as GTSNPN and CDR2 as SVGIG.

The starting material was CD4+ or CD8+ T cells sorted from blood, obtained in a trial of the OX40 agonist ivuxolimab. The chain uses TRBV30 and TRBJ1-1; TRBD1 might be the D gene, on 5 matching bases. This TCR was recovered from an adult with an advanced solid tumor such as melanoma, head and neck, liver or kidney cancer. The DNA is TGTGCCTGGAGGGGGGGTAGGGTTGAAGCTTTCTTT. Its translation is CAWRGGRVEAFF.